This TCR beta chain was recovered during a study of T-cell memory formation after mild COVID-19. General observations from the study: Cross-reactive memory seemingly joined, as some responding clones were found in pre-infection memory.

Via MiXCR, TCRdb re-called the 5' RACE reads, giving one row per CDR3 protein. Of some 150,000 distinct CDR3 sequences detected, less than 20% appear once; the ten largest clones hold about 2%. With respect to this clonotype: What it recognizes is unknown.

The CDR3 extends over 16 amino acids. Germline lookup yields CDR1 MNHNY and CDR2 SVGAGI (reference sequence). The V end lost 0 bases, the J end lost 1 base, and 11 bases lay between the germline ends. The TCR comes from an adult woman who had mild COVID-19 (a few samples of this study predate the infection). Cell type and time point are not known. V and J are TRBV6-6 and TRBJ2-3; D possibly matches TRBD1 or TRBD2 (6 bases each). The specimen was PBMCs or a T cell subset sorted from them (not recorded which). CDR3 in amino acids: CASSYSGGAGTDTQYF. CDR3 bases: TGTGCCAGCAGTTACTCCGGGGGCGCGGGCACAGATACGCAGTATTTT.